The T cell receptor beta chain described here comes from a study of read filtering for tumor transcriptome and immune sequencing. As for the study in general: R-ISS stage counts were 8 or 9 for I, about 15 for II, 7 for III. Per sample, TCR-region reads ranged about 4 to 10.27 million by IR-seq, roughly 80 to 1273 by RNA-seq.

CDR1 is DFQATT and CDR2 is SNEGSKA in the germline V gene (reference sequence). The CDR3 extends over 16 amino acids. Between the trimmed V and J ends, which lost 0 bases and 7 bases, there was a span of 19 bases. This clonotype was seen a handful of times. The antigen remains undetermined. The library was built from roughly 400 ng RNA with molecular barcoded adaptors for alpha/delta and beta/gamma chains. TCRdb reanalysed the reads using MiXCR and keeps one entry per CDR3 protein. The table includes tens of thousands of distinct CDR3 sequences, 15% to 20% detected once. Overall study results and limits: In IR-seq, single-read clonotypes were approximately 83% of clonotypes but approximately 3.5% of reads.

This TCR derives from a donor aged 40 or older with multiple myeloma. Sequencing was carried out using a population of CD138-negative cells sorted from bone marrow. The chain employs TRBV20-1 and TRBJ1-5; D perhaps matches TRBD1 (6 bases). The DNA of the CDR3 is TGCAGTGCTAGAGACCACAAGGGGGGGTCAAACCAGCCCCAGCATTTT. It specifies CSARDHKGGSNQPQHF.